These 24 T cell receptor beta chains came from one sample sequenced in a study of T cells in women clearing cervical HPV infection. Measured with immunoSEQ multiplex PCR; TCRdb has only the in-frame clones, and not every one. Recorded for this sample: tens of thousands of clones. The sample comprised blood buffy coat. The receptors were sampled from a woman between 18 and 70 years old with a cervical HPV16 infection that either progressed to CIN3+ or cleared (not recorded which).

Notes on this clone: The CDR3 goes on 3 residues after the read ends, and that part is filled in from the germline J gene. The chain joins TRBV5-1 to TRBJ2-2, with 9 bases matching TRBD2. The CDR3 is made up of 17 amino acids. Germline V gene lookup returns CDR1 SGHRS and CDR2 YFSETQ. V lost 0 bases to trimming and J lost 1 base; unmatched junction nucleotides: 4. The sequenced CDR3 bases are TGCGCCAGCAGCTTGGTCCTAGCGGGGATGAACACCGGGGAG. Amino acids: CASSLVLAGMNTGE. The whole CDR3 region reads CASSLVLAGMNTGELFF.

In regard to this clone: The read terminates 3 residues ahead of where the CDR3 ends, so the germline J gene completes it. The chain couples TRBV5-1 to TRBJ1-2; D gene unclear. The CDR3 is 12 amino acids. V lost 0 bases, J lost 4 bases, and 4 bases lay in between. The germline CDR1 and CDR2 sequences are SGHRS and YFSETQ. Partial CDR3 DNA: TGCGCCAGCAGCTTGGGAGGCTATGGC. Its translation is CASSLGGYG. In full, the CDR3 is CASSLGGYGYTF. The whole variable domain, filled in from reference TRBV5-1 and TRBJ1-2, reads KAGVTQTPRYLIKTRGQQVTLSCSPISGHRSVSWYQQTPGQGLQFLFEYFSETQRNKGNFPGRFSGRQFSNSRSEMNVSTLELGDSALYLCASSLGGYGYTFGSGTRLTVV.

Points on this clone: The CDR3 end lies 3 residues beyond the end of the read and is filled in from the germline J gene. In the same sample, other DNA sequences code for this CDR3. J is TRBJ1-3 and V is TRBV7-6; TRBD1 agrees at 10 bases. The CDR3 runs 15 residues. V lost 4 bases, J lost 4 bases, and 4 bases stayed unmatched. The germline V gene has CDR1 SGHVS and CDR2 FNYEAQ. The CDR3 bases that were read are TGTGCCAGCAGCTCGGGACAGGGGAGGGGAAACACC. This gives the protein CASSSGQGRGNT. The whole CDR3 is CASSSGQGRGNTIYF.

Comment on this clone: The observed sequence ends 3 residues before the CDR3 terminus, with the missing tail filled in from the germline J gene. The chain recombines TRBV5-1 with TRBJ1-1, with 7 bases aligning to TRBD1. This CDR3 has 15 amino acids. CDR1 and CDR2 from the germline V gene are SGHRS and YFSETQ. Unmatched junction bases numbered 10, after V lost 1 base and J lost 7 bases. CDR3 region: CASSLQTGWVDEAFF. The part of the CDR3 DNA that was read is TGCGCCAGCAGCTTGCAGACAGGGTGGGTGGATGAA.

Comments on this clone: The read halts 3 residues ahead of the CDR3 end, with the missing end drawn from the germline J gene. The J gene is TRBJ1-2, the V gene TRBV18; TRBD1 is a possible D gene (5 bases). V dropped 1 base and J dropped 0 bases, with 9 bases sitting between them. Germline V gene sequence: CDR1 KGHSH, CDR2 LQKENI. The CDR3 is 15 residues long. The CDR3 DNA, read in part, is TGTGCCAGCTCACCACTTGACAGAACTAACTATGGC. Protein sequence: CASSPLDRTNYG. The whole CDR3 is CASSPLDRTNYGYTF. The full variable domain, with the rest looked up from reference TRBV18 and TRBJ1-2, is NAGVMQNPRHLVRRRGQEARLRCSPMKGHSHVYWYRQLPEEGLKFMVYLQKENIIDESGMPKERFSAEFPKEGPSILRIQQVVRGDSAAYFCASSPLDRTNYGYTFGSGTRLTVV.

As concerns this clone: The sequence runs out 3 residues before the end of the CDR3; the remainder is reconstructed from the germline J gene. J is TRBJ2-2 and V is TRBV5-1; D may be TRBD1 (6 bases). V was pared by 2 bases and J by 0 bases, with 8 bases between. The CDR3 totals 15 residues. Germline-derived CDR1 and CDR2 are SGHRS and YFSETQ. The CDR3 loop is CASSLGGSNTGELFF. The sequenced CDR3 bases are TGCGCCAGCAGCTTAGGGGGTTCGAACACCGGGGAG.

With regard to this clone: Other DNA variants within this sample encode the same CDR3. The CDR3 loop is CASSIRSSYDYTF. The covered CDR3 bases are TGTGCCAGTAGTATCCGGTCCTCCTACGAC. The V call is TRBV19, the J call TRBJ1-2; D is unclear. The DNA ends 3 residues before the CDR3 does, and the rest of the CDR3 is filled in from the germline J gene. CDR3 length: 13 amino acids. Germline V gene lookup returns CDR1 LNHDA and CDR2 SQIVND (reference sequence).

To note about this clone: The read halts 3 residues ahead of the CDR3 end, with the missing end drawn from the germline J gene. The chain joins TRBV19 to TRBJ1-2, with 7 bases identical to TRBD1. With 6 bases clipped from V and 3 bases from J, the junction kept 4 bases outside the gene matches. The CDR3 consists of 13 residues. CDR1 and CDR2 (germline): LNHDA, SQIVND (reference sequence). CDR3 sequence: CASRLDRDYGYTF. The part of the CDR3 DNA that was read is TGTGCCAGTAGGCTCGACAGGGACTATGGC.

Regarding this clone: The read comes to an end 3 residues before the CDR3 does, leaving the germline J gene to fill in the end. The genes are TRBV20-1 and TRBJ2-1; D is perhaps TRBD2 (6 bases). This CDR3 is 15 amino acids long. With 5 bases removed from V and 3 bases from J, the gap between germline ends came to 17 bases. Germline-derived CDR1 and CDR2 are DFQATT and SNEGSKA (reference sequence). The sequenced part of the CDR3 DNA is TGCAGTGCTTTTTCGTCCCCAGCGGGCTACAATGAG. It translates to CSAFSSPAGYNE. The whole CDR3 sequence reads CSAFSSPAGYNEQFF.

Concerning this clone: The CDR3 end lies 3 residues beyond the end of the read and is filled in from the germline J gene. The rearrangement joins TRBV19 to TRBJ1-4, with D possibly matching TRBD1 (5 bases). The CDR3 contains 16 residues. Germline V gene data show CDR1 as LNHDA and CDR2 as SQIVND (reference sequence). Deletions cut 1 base from V and 1 base from J, with 10 bases between. CDR3 amino acids: CASSIARVRTNEKLFF. The sequenced part of the CDR3 DNA is TGTGCCAGTAGTATAGCCAGGGTTCGAACTAATGAAAAA.

Concerning this clone: The CDR3 goes on 3 residues after the read ends, and that part is filled in from the germline J gene. The chain links TRBV20-1 to TRBJ2-3, with D perhaps matching TRBD2 (7 bases). The length of the CDR3 is 15 residues. From germline, CDR1 is DFQATT and CDR2 SNEGSKA (reference sequence). V lost 6 bases and J lost 0, with 16 bases in between. CDR3 DNA, as far as it was read: TGCAGTGCCCACAGAGGGGGGGTTAGCACAGATACG. It yields the protein CSAHRGGVSTDT. The whole CDR3 sequence is CSAHRGGVSTDTQYF.

Comments on this clone: The read gets to within 3 residues of the CDR3 end, and the germline J gene fills in the rest. The gene calls are TRBV5-1 and TRBJ2-3; tentatively, D is TRBD2 (5 bases). Germline V gives CDR1 SGHRS, CDR2 YFSETQ. CDR3 length: 15 amino acids. V was clipped by 4 bases and J by 1 base, with 13 bases between them. Partial CDR3 DNA: TGCGCCAGCAGCCTCCGGGGTGGAGGCACAGATACG. It codes for CASSLRGGGTDT. The entire CDR3 protein reads CASSLRGGGTDTQYF.

In the case of this clone: The read ends 3 residues shy of where the CDR3 ends; the end is completed using the germline J gene. The chain links TRBV6-1 to TRBJ1-4, with 9 bases fitting TRBD1. The CDR3 spans 15 residues. Germline CDR1 reads MNHNS; CDR2 reads SASEGT. The CDR3 spells CASSEEYGQGLKLFF. The sequenced part of the CDR3 DNA is TGTGCCAGCAGTGAAGAATACGGACAGGGGTTGAAA.

Remarks on this clone: The read comes to an end 3 residues before the CDR3 does, leaving the germline J gene to fill in the end. This sequence joins TRBV19 and TRBJ2-5, with 8 positions matching TRBD1. Germline V CDR1 and CDR2: LNHDA, SQIVND (reference sequence). CDR3 length: 15 residues. V lost 4 bases, J lost 2 bases, and 6 bases stayed unmatched. CDR3 in amino acids: CASSRVRTGQETQYF. The sequenced part of the CDR3 DNA is TGTGCCAGTAGTAGGGTTAGGACAGGGCAAGAGACC.

Worth noting for this clone: Read sequence stops 3 residues before the CDR3 end, and the germline J gene provides the missing end. The chain links TRBV6-2 or TRBV6-3 to TRBJ1-1; D is possibly TRBD1 (6 bases). Trimming left V 11 bases short and J 6 bases short, with 19 bases between. Germline loops: CDR1 MNHEY, CDR2 SVGEGT. The CDR3 length is 13 residues. The covered CDR3 bases are TGTGCCGGGGCACAGGGAATTCACGCTGAA. Amino acid sequence: CAGAQGIHAE. The whole CDR3 region reads CAGAQGIHAEAFF.

With regard to this clone: The read ends 3 residues early relative to the CDR3; the germline J gene fills the gap. The V call is TRBV2, the J call TRBJ1-4; the D is unclear. This CDR3 has 15 residues. Germline V CDR1 and CDR2: SNHLY, FYNNEI. The DNA read from the CDR3 is TGTGCCAGCAGTGAAGAGGGCTCCTATAATTCACCA. It yields the protein CASSEEGSYNSP. Given in full, the CDR3 is CASSEEGSYNSPLFF.

With regard to this clone: The read finishes 3 residues shy of the CDR3 end, and the germline J gene is used to complete it. This sequence joins TRBV20-1 and TRBJ2-1, with D hard to call. Trimming cost V 3 bases and J 9 bases, with 15 bases left between them. This CDR3 is built from 13 residues. Germline CDR1 DFQATT, CDR2 SNEGSKA (reference sequence). CDR3 sequence reads: CSASSPSLGEQFF. The CDR3 DNA, read in part, is TGCAGTGCTAGTAGTCCTAGTTTGGGTGAG.

Worth noting for this clone: The CDR3 extends 3 residues past the end of the read, so its final part is completed from the germline J gene. V gene TRBV7-2 combines with J gene TRBJ1-1; possibly TRBD1 for D (6 bases). The CDR3 length is 13 residues. From germline, CDR1 is SGHTA and CDR2 FQGNSA. Trimming cost V 5 bases and J 5 bases, with 12 bases left between them. CDR3 residues: CASSPQQGTEAFF. The DNA read from the CDR3 is TGTGCCAGCAGCCCTCAACAGGGAACTGAA.

The covered CDR3 bases are TGTGCCAGTAGTGCCAGACTAGCGAACACAGATACG. Translating gives CASSARLANTDT. The full CDR3 protein is CASSARLANTDTQYF. The rearrangement uses TRBV19 and TRBJ2-3; 8 bases line up with TRBD2. Read sequence stops 3 residues before the CDR3 end, and the germline J gene provides the missing end. Germline V gives CDR1 LNHDA, CDR2 SQIVND (reference sequence). V shed 5 bases, J shed 2 bases, and the junction held 6 bases outside the gene matches. This CDR3 spans 15 amino acids.

For this clone: The read finishes 3 residues shy of the CDR3 end, and the germline J gene is used to complete it. The rearrangement uses TRBV19 and TRBJ1-1, with D unresolved. Trimming stripped 3 bases from V and 6 bases from J, with 14 bases between. Germline V gene data show CDR1 as LNHDA and CDR2 as SQIVND (reference sequence). The CDR3 has 14 residues. CDR3 region: CASSIGADLAEAFF. The CDR3 DNA, read in part, is TGTGCCAGTAGTATTGGTGCGGATCTGGCTGAA.

About this clone itself: The read ends 3 residues before the CDR3 terminus; that terminus is restored from the germline J gene. The chain combines TRBV6-1 with TRBJ2-1; 8 bases agree with TRBD2. This CDR3 has 15 residues. Germline assignment: CDR1 MNHNS and CDR2 SASEGT. After removal of 4 bases from V and 6 bases from J, the junction contained 8 bases not matched to a gene. Partial CDR3 DNA: TGTGCCAGCAGTGTGGGACTAGTTTTAGGCAATGAG. This codes for CASSVGLVLGNE. Given in full, the CDR3 is CASSVGLVLGNEQFF.

Comment on this clone: The read falls 3 residues short of the CDR3 end, and the missing part is taken from the germline J gene. The chain couples TRBV5-1 to TRBJ1-2; D is possibly TRBD1 (5 bases). V lost 1 base and J 6 bases, leaving 16 bases between the germline ends. This CDR3 has 15 residues. The V gene's germline CDR1 is SGHRS and CDR2 YFSETQ. The CDR3 reads CASSLWLRGTDGYTF. The DNA read from the CDR3 is TGCGCCAGCAGCTTGTGGTTACGGGGGACGGATGGC.

As concerns this clone: The read ends 3 residues shy of where the CDR3 ends; the end is completed using the germline J gene. V usage is TRBV19 and J usage is TRBJ2-7, with a weak D call TRBD1 (6 bases). The V and J ends lost 3 bases and 5 bases respectively, with 17 bases between them. The germline V gene has CDR1 LNHDA and CDR2 SQIVND (reference sequence). The CDR3 length is 15 residues. The CDR3 region is CASSIRDTLQHEQYF. Partial CDR3 DNA: TGTGCCAGTAGTATCCGGGACACCCTCCAGCACGAG.

As to this clone: The read terminates 3 residues before the CDR3 end, so the remaining end is supplied by the germline J gene. This sequence joins TRBV7-9 and TRBJ2-5, with 7 bases lining up with TRBD1. CDR3 length equals 15 residues. V was clipped by 2 bases and J by 1 base; unmatched bases: 4. Germline values: CDR1 SEHNR, CDR2 FQNEAQ (reference sequence). This CDR3 reads CASSLLGTAQETQYF. The part of the CDR3 DNA that was read is TGTGCCAGCAGCTTATTGGGGACAGCCCAAGAGACC.